This TCR beta chain was profiled in a study of response to subunit inactivated influenza vaccine. V was pared by 0 bases and J by 4 bases, with 9 bases between. This CDR3 has 13 residues. Per germline, CDR1 SQVTM and CDR2 ANQGSEA. TCRdb re-called the RT-PCR reads through MiXCR, storing one row per CDR3 protein. The table lists under 950,000 distinct CDR3 sequences, over 20% of them singletons. The TCR originated in a man aged 50 to 60 who received an inactivated influenza vaccine. The V gene is TRBV29-1, the J gene TRBJ1-2; D remains unclear. The sequences come from PBMCs from blood, collected less than 6 days after vaccination. The CDR3 DNA follows: TGCAGCGTTGAAGAGCTCCACAGCTATGGCTACACCTTC. Its translation is CSVEELHSYGYTF.